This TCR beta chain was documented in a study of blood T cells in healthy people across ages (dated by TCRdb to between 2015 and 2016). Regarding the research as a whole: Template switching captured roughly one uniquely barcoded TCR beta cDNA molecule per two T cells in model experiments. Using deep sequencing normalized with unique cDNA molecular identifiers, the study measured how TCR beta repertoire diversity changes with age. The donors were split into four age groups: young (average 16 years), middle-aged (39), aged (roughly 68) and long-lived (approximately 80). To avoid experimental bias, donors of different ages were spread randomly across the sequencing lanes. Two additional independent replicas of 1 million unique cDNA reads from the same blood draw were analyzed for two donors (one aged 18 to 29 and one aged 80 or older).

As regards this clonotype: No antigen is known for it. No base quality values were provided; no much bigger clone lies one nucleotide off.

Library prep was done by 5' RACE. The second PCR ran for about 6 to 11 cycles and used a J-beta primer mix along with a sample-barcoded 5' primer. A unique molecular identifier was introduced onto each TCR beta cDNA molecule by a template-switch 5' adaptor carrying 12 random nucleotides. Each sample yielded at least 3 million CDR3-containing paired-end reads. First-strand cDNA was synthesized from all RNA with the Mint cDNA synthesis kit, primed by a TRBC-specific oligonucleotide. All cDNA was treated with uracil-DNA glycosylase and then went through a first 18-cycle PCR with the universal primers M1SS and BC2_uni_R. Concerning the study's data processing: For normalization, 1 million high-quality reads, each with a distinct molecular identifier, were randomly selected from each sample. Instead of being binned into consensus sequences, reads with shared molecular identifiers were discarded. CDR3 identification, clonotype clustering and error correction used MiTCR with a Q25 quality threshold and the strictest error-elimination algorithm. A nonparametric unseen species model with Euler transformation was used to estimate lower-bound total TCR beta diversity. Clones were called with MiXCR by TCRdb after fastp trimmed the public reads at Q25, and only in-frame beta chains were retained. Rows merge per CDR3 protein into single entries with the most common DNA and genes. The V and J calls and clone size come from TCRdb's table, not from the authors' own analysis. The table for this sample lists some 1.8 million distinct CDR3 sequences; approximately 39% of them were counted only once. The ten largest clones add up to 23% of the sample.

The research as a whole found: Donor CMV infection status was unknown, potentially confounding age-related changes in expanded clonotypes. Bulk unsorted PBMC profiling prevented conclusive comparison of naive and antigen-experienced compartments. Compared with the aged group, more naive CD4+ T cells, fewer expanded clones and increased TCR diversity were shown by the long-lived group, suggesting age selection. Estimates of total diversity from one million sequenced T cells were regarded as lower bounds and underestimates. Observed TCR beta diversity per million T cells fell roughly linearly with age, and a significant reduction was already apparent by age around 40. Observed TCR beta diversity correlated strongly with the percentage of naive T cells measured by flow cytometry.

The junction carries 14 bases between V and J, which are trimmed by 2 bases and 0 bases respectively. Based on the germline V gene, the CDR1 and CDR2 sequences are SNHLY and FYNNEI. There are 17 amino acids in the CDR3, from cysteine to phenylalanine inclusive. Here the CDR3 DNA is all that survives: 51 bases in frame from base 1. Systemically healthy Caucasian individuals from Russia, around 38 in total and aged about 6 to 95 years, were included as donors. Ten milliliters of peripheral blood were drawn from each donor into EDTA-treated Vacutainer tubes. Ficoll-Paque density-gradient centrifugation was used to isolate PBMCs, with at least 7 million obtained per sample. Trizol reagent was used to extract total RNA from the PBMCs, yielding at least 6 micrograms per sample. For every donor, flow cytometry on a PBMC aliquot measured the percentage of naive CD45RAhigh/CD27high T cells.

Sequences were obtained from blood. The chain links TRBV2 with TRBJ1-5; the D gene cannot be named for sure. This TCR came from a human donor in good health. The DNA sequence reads TGTGCCAGCAGTGAAAGTAAGGCGGGCGTTAGCAATCAGCCCCAGCATTTT. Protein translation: CASSESKAGVSNQPQHF.